What follows is one T cell receptor beta chain and its context. No antigen is known for it. The record has no base qualities; no much larger clone is one base away. Every donor was a healthy Caucasian. Three pairs of female monozygotic twins, all aged roughly 18 to 29 years, were included in the twin cohort. Peripheral blood mononuclear cells were the source from which RNA for the TCR libraries was isolated. Spanning cysteine to phenylalanine, the CDR3 consists of 14 amino acids. Only the CDR3 DNA stays, 42 bases, in frame from base 1. According to the germline V gene, CDR1 reads MDHEN and CDR2 reads SYDVKM. V loses 6 bases of germline sequence and J loses 7 bases, and the interval between the two ends is 19 bases. This entry is derived from a study of identical twins (dated by TCRdb to the mid-2010s). Study-wide context: To test whether fetal clonotypes persist, this study deep-sequenced TCR alpha and beta repertoires from monozygotic twins, from unrelated adults of various ages, and from cord blood. Replicate twin experiments were performed at different times using different library preparation protocols to rule out contamination.

To prepare the library, 5' RACE was applied. TCRdb names Illumina HiSeq 2000 as the instrument used. Template switching added a universal primer binding site, and the final cDNA carried a unique molecular identifier that allowed TCR cDNA molecules to be counted accurately. First-strand cDNA for TCR alpha and beta chains was synthesized from specific primers in the conserved constant-segment region. Each cDNA library was double barcoded, with a SMART-Mk sample barcode plus Illumina barcodes, to control for contamination. Two successive PCR steps introduced TruSeq adapter sequences along with Illumina sample barcodes. The TCR alpha and beta cDNA libraries were sequenced on the Illumina HiSeq platform using custom primers. The authors' analysis ran thus. Unique molecular identifiers were extracted from raw reads with MiGEC, and CDR3 positions were determined with MiXCR. Recombination models were inferred per individual with the repgenHMM and IGoR tools using an EM algorithm. The analysis of shared clonotypes was done with the tcR package in R, with sharing normalized by the product of cloneset sizes. To study raw recombination free of thymic and clonal selection effects, out-of-frame nonproductive sequences were analyzed. TCRdb handled the public reads itself, with Q25 trimming in fastp and clone calling in MiXCR, and kept productive beta chains. Each CDR3 protein gets just one entry, which takes the most common genes and DNA from the rows behind it. For this entry, the V and J calls and clone size follow TCRdb and not the study's own pipeline. For this sample there are about 720,000 distinct CDR3 sequences; about 20% appear just once. The ten largest make up under 15% of the sample.

On the study overall, not on this receptor specifically: Because the same donors could not be followed over many years, conclusions were based on cross-sectional statistical analysis. Recombination models systematically underestimated out-of-frame TCR alpha sharing in monozygotic twins but agreed with sharing between unrelated individuals. Zero-insertion analyses could be partly confounded by invariant T cells such as MAIT and iNKT, though diverse VJ usage argued against such confounding for most clonotypes. Compared with coincidental sharing between unrelated individuals, out-of-frame TCR alpha sequences shared between twins showed an excess of sequences with low generation probability. Fewer insertions were carried by abundant cord blood beta clonotypes, a similar but weaker trend appeared in young adult naive repertoires, and no such trend appeared in memory repertoires. A weaker excess of twin sharing was found in beta out-of-frame sequences because the signal-to-noise ratio was lowered by fewer shared sequences.

This sample also appeared in a second study, on T cells expressing NK-cell markers. The second study also describes: Three sorted T-cell subsets (CD3+CD56+NKG2C+, CD3+CD56+NKG2C- and CD3+CD56-NKG2C+) from eight donors had their TCR beta-chain repertoires profiled. Seven of the eight sequenced donors were HCMV-seropositive and one was HCMV-seronegative. To restrict sorting to alphabetaTCR-expressing T cells, an anti-gammadeltaTCR antibody was added in several experiments. In six donors, the dominant CD3+CD56+NKG2C+ clonotypes were found to rank among the top 10 CD8+ clonotypes and to make up roughly 1.0-7.5% of CD8+ T cells. Those dominant clonotypes were again the most abundant among CD3+CD56-NKG2C+ cells in four donors, at roughly 28.3-65%. Whether the expanded NKG2C-expressing T cell clones were specific for HCMV antigens remained unclear. The eight sequenced donors were randomly selected healthy volunteers, three men and five women. HCMV serostatus was determined by detecting HCMV-specific IgG in serum with a commercial ELISA kit. For 5 or 6 donors, unsorted PBMC were also used to sequence bulk peripheral blood T-cell repertoires. Reads were demultiplexed and grouped by UMI with MIGEC, and clonotypes were assembled and quantified with MiTCR. To exclude erroneous sequences, any TCR cDNA sequence not supported by at least two reads was discarded. The tcR package was used for downstream repertoire analysis, with clonotypes matched between fractions based on CDR3 nucleotide sequence plus V segment. VDJmatch was used to annotate antigen specificity against VDJdb, with one amino acid substitution in CDR3 permitted.

The sequenced material came from PBMCs. The rearranged chain carries TRBV28 and TRBJ2-7, with the D segment identity uncertain. This clonotype was sampled from a woman aged 18-29 years in good health. The CDR3 sequence is CASSPLAPRREQYF. Here is the DNA: TGTGCCAGCAGCCCCCTGGCCCCCAGAAGGGAGCAGTACTTC.